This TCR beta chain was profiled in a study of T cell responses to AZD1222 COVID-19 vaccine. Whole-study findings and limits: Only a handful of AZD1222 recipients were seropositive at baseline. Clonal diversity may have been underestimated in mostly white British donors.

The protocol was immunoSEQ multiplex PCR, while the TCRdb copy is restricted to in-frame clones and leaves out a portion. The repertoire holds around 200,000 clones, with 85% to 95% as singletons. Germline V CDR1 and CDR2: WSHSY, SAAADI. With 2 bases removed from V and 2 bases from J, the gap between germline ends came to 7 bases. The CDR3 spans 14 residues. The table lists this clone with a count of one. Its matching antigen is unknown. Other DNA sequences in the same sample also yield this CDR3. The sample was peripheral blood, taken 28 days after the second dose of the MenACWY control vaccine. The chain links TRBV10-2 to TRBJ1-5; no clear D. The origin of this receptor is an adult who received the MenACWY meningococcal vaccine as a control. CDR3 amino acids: CASSEGGGNQPQHF. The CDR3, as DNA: TGCGCCAGCAGTGAGGGTGGGGGCAATCAGCCCCAGCATTTT.